These 23 T cell receptor beta chains share one sample of origin, sequenced in a study of cytomegalovirus exposure and HLA in healthy donors. The primer mix had 60 Vbeta and 13 Jbeta primers. Sequencing was performed with immunoSEQ multiplex PCR; in TCRdb, only in-frame clones are kept and a portion is missing. The sample lists about 140,000 clones, more than 75% seen once, with roughly 5.2% in the top ten. The sequenced sample was PBMCs. Receptor source: a woman between 25 and 40 years old in good health and CMV-seronegative.

The chain carries TRBV28 and TRBJ1-6; 7 bases map to TRBD1. CDR3 length: 15 residues. V lost 6 bases, J lost 1 base, and 3 bases stayed unmatched. Germline V gene sequence: CDR1 MDHEN, CDR2 SYDVKM. CDR3 in DNA: TGTGCCAGCAGACAACAGGGGTCCTATAATTCACCCCTCCACTTT. As protein: CASRQQGSYNSPLHF.

The CDR3 nucleotides read TGCGCCAGCAGCCGGGGGGGAGGGGGACTAGCCTTAGAGACCCAGTACTTC. As protein: CASSRGGGGLALETQYF. The V gene is TRBV4-1, the J gene TRBJ2-5; TRBD2 matches 9 bases. The CDR3 spans 17 residues. Germline CDR1 MGHRA, CDR2 YSYEKL. V shed 4 bases and J 4 bases; nucleotides not matched to a gene: 13.

In its sample, this clone was seen a few times. V is TRBV11-2 and J is TRBJ2-2; possible D gene TRBD2, 6 bases. Germline V lookup: CDR1 SGHAT, CDR2 FQNNGV. The CDR3 runs 15 residues. Trimming stripped 3 bases from V and 6 bases from J, with 14 bases between. CDR3 DNA: TGTGCCAGCAGCTTCCCCGGGAGCTGGCCCGGGGAGCTGTTTTTT. It yields the protein CASSFPGSWPGELFF.

This chain links TRBV14 with TRBJ1-1; perhaps TRBD1 as D (6 bases). CDR1 SGHDN and CDR2 FVKESK come from the germline V gene. CDR3 length: 15 residues. Trimming left V 2 bases short and J 6 bases short, with 16 bases between. CDR3 sequence (DNA): TGTGCCAGCAGCCAAATACGGGGGGGGCCGTCTGAAGCTTTCTTT. This translates into CASSQIRGGPSEAFF.

This chain joins TRBV27 and TRBJ2-1; D is perhaps TRBD1 (5 bases). The CDR3 consists of 15 residues. The ends were cut back, 6 bases at V and 3 bases at J, with 15 bases in the middle. Germline CDR1 reads MNHEY; CDR2 reads SMNVEV (reference sequence). CDR3 nucleotide sequence: TGTGCCAGCAGACCGGACAAGGGCTACTACAATGAGCAGTTCTTC. Its translation: CASRPDKGYYNEQFF.

This clone was seen a single time. The V call is TRBV5-4, the J call TRBJ2-5, with a tentative D call TRBD2 (6 bases). The CDR3 is 15 residues long. V lost 6 bases and J lost 2, with 17 bases in between. Per the germline V gene, CDR1 is SGHNT and CDR2 is YYREEE (reference sequence). The CDR3 DNA is TGTGCCAGCACCGTCTTGGGGGGTCCACAAGAGACCCAGTACTTC. It translates to CASTVLGGPQETQYF.

The CDR3 protein is CASSYDITGANVLTF. For the CDR3, the DNA is TGTGCCAGCAGCTATGACATAACTGGGGCCAACGTCCTGACTTTC. This chain joins TRBV7-3 and TRBJ2-6; D gene ambiguous. The germline V and J ends were trimmed by 4 bases and 2 bases, with 9 bases remaining between them. CDR1 SGHTA and CDR2 FQGTGA come from the germline V gene. CDR3 length equals 15 residues.

The chain recombines TRBV29-1 with TRBJ2-5, with 9 positions matching TRBD1. CDR1 is SQVTM and CDR2 is ANQGSEA in the germline V gene. The trim removed 7 bases at V and 4 bases at J, leaving 7 bases unmatched. There are 13 residues in the CDR3. CDR3 bases: TGCAGCGCTCGGACAGGGGTTAGAGAGACCCAGTACTTC. The encoded protein is CSARTGVRETQYF.

The rearrangement joins TRBV30 to TRBJ2-3, with D tentatively TRBD1 (6 bases). The length of the CDR3 is 19 residues. The V gene lost 1 base and the J gene lost 1 base, with 24 bases spanning the gap. The germline V gene encodes CDR1 GTSNPN and CDR2 SVGIG (reference sequence). CDR3 DNA sequence: TGTGCCTGGAGTGCCCTTTACTCAGGACAGAACCTTCGCACAGATACGCAGTATTTT. Residues: CAWSALYSGQNLRTDTQYF.

The CDR3 DNA is TGTGCCAGCAGCTTAACACCGGGGGTTGCGACTAATGAAAAACTGTTTTTT. Its protein is CASSLTPGVATNEKLFF. The chain couples TRBV7-9 to TRBJ1-4; the D gene is possibly TRBD1 (5 bases). The CDR3 is made up of 17 amino acids. Germline loops: CDR1 SEHNR, CDR2 FQNEAQ (reference sequence). Between the trimmed V and J ends, which lost 2 bases and 2 bases, there was a span of 15 bases.

The V call is TRBV7-9, the J call TRBJ2-1, with D possibly being TRBD2 (6 bases). This CDR3 spans 15 amino acids. Trimming took off 2 bases at V and 8 bases at J, with 16 bases between the two ends. The germline gives CDR1 SEHNR, CDR2 FQNEAQ (reference sequence). The CDR3 protein is CASSLIGGTLDEQFF. In DNA form, the CDR3 reads TGTGCCAGCAGCTTAATCGGGGGAACGCTGGATGAGCAGTTCTTC. Based on the CDR3 plus reference TRBV7-9 and TRBJ2-1, the full variable domain is DTGVSQNPRHKITKRGQNVTFRCDPISEHNRLYWYRQTLGQGPEFLTYFQNEAQLEKSRLLSDRFSAERPKGSFSTLEIQRTEQGDSAMYLCASSLIGGTLDEQFFGPGTRLTVL.

The chain is built from TRBV19 and TRBJ2-3, with TRBD2 matching over 10 bases. Germline values: CDR1 LNHDA, CDR2 SQIVND (reference sequence). The CDR3 consists of 18 residues. J was trimmed by 2 bases and V by 5 bases; bases with no gene match: 13. CDR3 residues: CASSPRSGGATSTDTQYF. CDR3 bases: TGTGCCAGTAGTCCACGGAGCGGGGGGGCCACCTCCACAGATACGCAGTATTTT.

In this sample, this clone turned up a few times. The rearrangement uses TRBV2 and TRBJ2-5; D not certain. V was clipped by 4 bases and J by 5 bases, with 14 bases between them. This CDR3 has 14 amino acids. The V gene's germline CDR1 is SNHLY and CDR2 FYNNEI. This CDR3 is CASSVSSTGETQYF. The CDR3 nucleotides are TGTGCCAGCAGTGTTTCCAGTACCGGGGAGACCCAGTACTTC. The complete variable domain, with remaining parts taken from reference TRBV2 and TRBJ2-5, reads EPEVTQTPSHQVTQMGQEVILRCVPISNHLYFYWYRQILGQKVEFLVSFYNNEISEKSEIFDDQFSVERPDGSNFTLKIRSTKLEDSAMYFCASSVSSTGETQYFGPGTRLLVL.

This clone appeared once. The chain combines TRBV14 with TRBJ1-4, with 10 bases lining up with TRBD1. The germline gives CDR1 SGHDN, CDR2 FVKESK. The V and J ends lost 4 bases and 7 bases, in that order; junction bases with no gene match: 6. This CDR3 is 15 amino acids long. The CDR3 DNA reads TGTGCCAGCAGCCCATGGACAGGGGGGACTGAAAAACTGTTTTTT. Protein: CASSPWTGGTEKLFF.

This clone was detected once. The V call is TRBV15, the J call TRBJ2-7; tentative D call: TRBD1 (7 bases). V dropped 3 bases and J dropped 0 bases, with 12 bases sitting between them. This CDR3 region has 15 residues. Germline V gene lookup returns CDR1 LNHNV and CDR2 YYDKDF (reference sequence). CDR3 protein: CATSRGRGASYEQYF. The DNA for the CDR3 is TGTGCCACCAGCAGGGGCAGGGGGGCCTCCTACGAGCAGTACTTC.

This clone was found once. The CDR3 region is CASSPGQGNRDEQFF. The CDR3 region has the DNA TGTGCCAGCAGCCCGGGACAGGGTAATAGAGATGAGCAGTTCTTC. The chain uses TRBV28 and TRBJ2-1; 9 bases are a match to TRBD1. Per germline, CDR1 MDHEN and CDR2 SYDVKM. This CDR3 has 15 amino acids. The V and J ends lost 6 bases and 8 bases, in that order; junction bases with no gene match: 11.

The rearrangement uses TRBV30 and TRBJ2-2; 9 positions agree with TRBD1. The germline V gene has CDR1 GTSNPN and CDR2 SVGIG (reference sequence). Trimming cost V 8 bases and J 4 bases; bases outside gene matches: 11. The CDR3 totals 15 residues. In DNA form, the CDR3 reads TGTGCCGGCCGTACAGGGGGCGCCTTCACCGGGGAGCTGTTTTTT. The encoded protein is CAGRTGGAFTGELFF.

The chain has TRBV10-3 and TRBJ2-1, with 12 bases matching TRBD2. Germline trimming cut 10 bases from V and 4 bases from J; bases unmatched to any gene: 2. This CDR3 spans 13 amino acids. CDR1 is ENHRY and CDR2 is SYGVKD in the germline V gene. In nucleotides, the CDR3 is TGTGCCACACTAGCGGGAGGTTACAATGAGCAGTTCTTC. Its protein is CATLAGGYNEQFF.

The chain combines TRBV30 with TRBJ2-3; TRBD2 matches at 7 bases. V gave up 4 bases and J gave up 4 bases; unmatched junction bases: 8. CDR3 length equals 14 residues. Germline V CDR1 and CDR2: GTSNPN, SVGIG (reference sequence). CDR3 residues: CAWIDAGVADTQYF. In nucleotides, the CDR3 is TGTGCCTGGATCGACGCGGGAGTCGCAGATACGCAGTATTTT.

The genes are TRBV7-2 and TRBJ2-7, with 8 bases identical to TRBD2. The CDR3 totals 13 residues. V lost 10 bases and J lost 2; bases outside the gene matches: 7. Looked up from germline, CDR1 is SGHTA and CDR2 is FQGNSA. Here the CDR3 reads CATGGAGAYEQYF. As DNA, the CDR3 is TGTGCCACCGGGGGGGCGGGAGCCTACGAGCAGTACTTC.

The chain combines TRBV2 with TRBJ1-1; D gene ambiguous. Trimming cost V 4 bases and J 0 bases, with 9 bases left between them. Germline lookup yields CDR1 SNHLY and CDR2 FYNNEI. The CDR3 has 14 residues. The CDR3 loop is CASSGSLMNTEAFF. The CDR3 nucleotides read TGTGCCAGCAGTGGGTCCCTAATGAACACTGAAGCTTTCTTT. Complete variable domain (other parts from reference TRBV2 and TRBJ1-1): EPEVTQTPSHQVTQMGQEVILRCVPISNHLYFYWYRQILGQKVEFLVSFYNNEISEKSEIFDDQFSVERPDGSNFTLKIRSTKLEDSAMYFCASSGSLMNTEAFFGQGTRLTVV.

The V call is TRBV5-6, the J call TRBJ2-1; 12 nucleotides align to TRBD1. Germline values: CDR1 SGHDT, CDR2 YYEEEE. J lost 6 bases, V lost 3 bases, and 4 bases had no gene match. The CDR3 runs 15 residues. DNA of the CDR3: TGTGCCAGCAGCTCGGGACAGGGGGCGATCAATGAGCAGTTCTTC. Translation gives CASSSGQGAINEQFF.

The chain is built from TRBV21-1 and TRBJ1-2; TRBD1, the table's D call, was not compared with the DNA. TRBV21-1 is marked as a pseudogene. The CDR3 spans 12 residues. The CDR3 bases are TGTGCCAGGCGCAAACAGTGCTATGGCTACACCTTC. Protein sequence: CARRKQCYGYTF.